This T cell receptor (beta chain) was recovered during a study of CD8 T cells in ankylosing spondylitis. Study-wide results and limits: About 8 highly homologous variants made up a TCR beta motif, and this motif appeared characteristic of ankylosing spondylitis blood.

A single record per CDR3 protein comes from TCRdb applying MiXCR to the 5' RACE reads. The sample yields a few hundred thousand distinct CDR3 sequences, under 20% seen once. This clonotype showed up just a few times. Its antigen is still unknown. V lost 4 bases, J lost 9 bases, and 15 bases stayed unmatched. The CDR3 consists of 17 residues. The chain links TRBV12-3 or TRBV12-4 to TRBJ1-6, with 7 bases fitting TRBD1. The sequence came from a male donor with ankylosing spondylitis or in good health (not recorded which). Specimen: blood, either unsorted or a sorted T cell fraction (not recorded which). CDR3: CASSSRDSVAGASPLHF. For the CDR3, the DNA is TGTGCCAGCAGTTCCCGGGACAGTGTCGCCGGAGCTTCACCCCTCCACTTT.